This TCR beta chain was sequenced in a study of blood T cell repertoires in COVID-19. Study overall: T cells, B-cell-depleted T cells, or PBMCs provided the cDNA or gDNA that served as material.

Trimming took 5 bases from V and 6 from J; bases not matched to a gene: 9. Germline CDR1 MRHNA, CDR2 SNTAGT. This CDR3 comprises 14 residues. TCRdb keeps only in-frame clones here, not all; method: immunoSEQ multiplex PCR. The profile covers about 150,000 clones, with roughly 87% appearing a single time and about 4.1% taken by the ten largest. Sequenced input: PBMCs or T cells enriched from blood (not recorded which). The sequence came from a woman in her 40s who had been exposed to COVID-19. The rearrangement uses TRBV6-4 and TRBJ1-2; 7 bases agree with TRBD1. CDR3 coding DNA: TGTGCCAGCAGTCCTGGACAGGACTCCGATGGCTACACCTTC. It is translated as CASSPGQDSDGYTF.